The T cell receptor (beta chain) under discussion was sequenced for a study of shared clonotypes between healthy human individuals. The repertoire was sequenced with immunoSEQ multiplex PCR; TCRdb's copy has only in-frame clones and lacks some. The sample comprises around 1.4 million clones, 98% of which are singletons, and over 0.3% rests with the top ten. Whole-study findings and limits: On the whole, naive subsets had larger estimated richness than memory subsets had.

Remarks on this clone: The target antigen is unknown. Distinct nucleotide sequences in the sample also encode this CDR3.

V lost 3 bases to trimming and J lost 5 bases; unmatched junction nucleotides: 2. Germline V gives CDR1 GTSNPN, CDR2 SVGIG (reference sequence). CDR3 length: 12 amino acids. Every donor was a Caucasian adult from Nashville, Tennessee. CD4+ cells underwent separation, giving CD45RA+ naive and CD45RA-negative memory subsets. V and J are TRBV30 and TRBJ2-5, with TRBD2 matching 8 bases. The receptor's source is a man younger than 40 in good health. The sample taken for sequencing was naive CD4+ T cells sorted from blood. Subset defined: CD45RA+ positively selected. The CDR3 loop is CAWSPGGETQYF. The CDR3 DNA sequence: TGTGCCTGGAGCCCGGGGGGGGAGACCCAGTACTTC.